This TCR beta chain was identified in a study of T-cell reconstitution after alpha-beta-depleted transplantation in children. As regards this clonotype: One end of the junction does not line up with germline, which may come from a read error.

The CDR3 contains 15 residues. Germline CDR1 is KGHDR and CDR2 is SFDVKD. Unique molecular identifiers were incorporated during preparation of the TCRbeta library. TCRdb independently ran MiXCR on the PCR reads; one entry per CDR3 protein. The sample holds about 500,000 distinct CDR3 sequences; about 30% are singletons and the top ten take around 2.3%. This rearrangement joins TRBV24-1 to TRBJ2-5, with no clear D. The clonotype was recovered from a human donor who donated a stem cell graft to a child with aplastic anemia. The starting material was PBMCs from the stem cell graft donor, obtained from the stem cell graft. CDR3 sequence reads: CATGDFKEYQETQYF. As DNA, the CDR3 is TGTGCCACCGGTGATTTTAAAGAGTACCAAGAGACCCAGTACTTC.